The clone carrying this T cell receptor beta chain was detected only a few times. Its cognate antigen is unknown. Germline and junction disagree at one end, which may indicate a read error. This sample is part of a study of beta chain features in type 1 diabetes. Study conclusions and caveats: Across all four CD4+ subsets, people with type 1 diabetes showed modestly shorter TCRB CDR3s.

Of the isolated RNA, all was reverse transcribed, and so the sequenced material was expressed TCRB transcripts. Sequencing used immunoSEQ multiplex PCR; TCRdb keeps in-frame clones, though not all of them. The sample yields about 240,000 clones, 27% seen once. The CDR3 has 16 residues. Germline CDR1 and CDR2: SQVTM and ANQGSEA. Sample: central memory CD4+ T cells from blood. The rearrangement uses TRBV29-1 and TRBJ2-5; 12 nucleotides line up with TRBD2. This receptor was taken from a man aged 25 to 45 in good health. CDR3 region: CSGEGGGLAGQETQYF. DNA for the CDR3: TGCAGCGGTGAAGGGGGCGGACTAGCGGGGCAAGAGACCCAGTACTTC.